The clone carrying this T cell receptor (beta chain) was counted between two and nine times. The entry originates in a study of blood T cell repertoires in COVID-19. For the study at large: Samples of COVID-19 (acute and convalescent) were obtained from the United States, Italy and Spain. The cDNA or gDNA used as material had been derived from T cells, B-cell-depleted T cells, or PBMCs.

The assay was immunoSEQ multiplex PCR, and TCRdb's table has in-frame clones only and misses some. The data contain approximately 340,000 clones, approximately 91% of them singletons. From germline, CDR1 is KGHSH and CDR2 LQKENI. The ends lost 6 bases at V and 2 bases at J; junction bases unmatched: 11. There are 17 residues in the CDR3. Recruitment covered 20 to 25 US areas and drew participants whose ages spanned roughly 18 to 90 years. No more than 2 weeks before study entry, exposed participants had met a case of COVID-19. The clonotype comes from a middle-aged woman who had been exposed to COVID-19. Input material: PBMCs or T cells enriched from blood (not recorded which). The chain links TRBV18 to TRBJ1-5; 9 bases line up with TRBD1. Here the CDR3 DNA reads TGTGCCAGCTCGGCCCGACCGGGACAGGGCGGCAATCAGCCCCAGCATTTT. This translates into CASSARPGQGGNQPQHF.